This TCR beta chain came from a study of T cell responses to AZD1222 COVID-19 vaccine. Generated by immunoSEQ multiplex PCR, the TCRdb table keeps only in-frame clones and is missing some. The profile shows 130,000 or so clones, approximately 90% of them singletons. Worth noting for this clone: What it recognizes is unknown.

Study results and limitations: Reports indicate that nearly half of spike-specific TCRs are directed at unmutated variant regions.

Sequences were derived from peripheral blood, sampled 28 days after the second AZD1222 dose. This receptor was identified in an adult who received the AZD1222 COVID-19 vaccine.

CDR3 protein: CASSQDQTSTEAFF. The CDR3 region has the DNA TGTGCCAGCAGCCAAGATCAGACTAGCACTGAAGCTTTCTTT. The V gene is TRBV3-1 (or the pseudogene TRBV3-2), the J gene TRBJ1-1; unclear D gene. V was trimmed by 0 bases and J by 4 bases, leaving 9 bases between them. The germline gives CDR1 LGHDT, CDR2 YNNKEL (reference sequence). This CDR3 region has 14 residues.